Below, one TCR beta chain is given with its context. What it binds is not known. The read gets to within 3 residues of the CDR3 end, and the germline J gene fills in the rest. Assay used: immunoSEQ multiplex PCR; TCRdb lists only in-frame clones, some missing. Its clone listing holds roughly 20,000 clones. The data were obtained in a study of T cells in women clearing cervical HPV infection. On the study more broadly: HLA type stays a possible confounder, typing being limited.

The study's findings and limits: Controls had more TRBV6-7 (0.16%) than cases (approximately 0.11%).

The CDR3 is made up of 13 amino acids. The germline V gene encodes CDR1 KGHSH and CDR2 LQKENI. Losses at the gene ends were 3 bases for V and 3 bases for J; bases not matched to a gene: 1. The receptor's source is a woman aged 18 to 75 with a cervical HPV16 infection that either progressed to CIN3+ or cleared (not recorded which). The chain has TRBV18 and TRBJ1-1; TRBD1 matches at 7 bases. The material sequenced was blood buffy coat. The CDR3 loop is CASSPGQDTEAFF. The part of the CDR3 DNA that was read is TGTGCCAGCTCACCTGGACAGGACACTGAA.